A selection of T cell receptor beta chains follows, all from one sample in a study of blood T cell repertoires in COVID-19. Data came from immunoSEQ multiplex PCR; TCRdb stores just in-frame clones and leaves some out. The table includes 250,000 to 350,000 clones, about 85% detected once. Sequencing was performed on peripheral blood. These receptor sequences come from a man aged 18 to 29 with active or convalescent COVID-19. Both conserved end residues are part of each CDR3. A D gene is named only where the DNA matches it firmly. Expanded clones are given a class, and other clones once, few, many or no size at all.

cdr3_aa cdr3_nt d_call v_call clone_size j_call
CASSIIENPEAFF TGTGCCAGTAGTATTATAGAGAACCCTGAAGCTTTCTTT NA TRBV19 NA TRBJ1-1
CASSYVGTGGEGYTF TGTGCCAGCAGTTACGTCGGGACAGGGGGCGAAGGCTACACCTTC TRBD1 TRBV6-2/TRBV6-3 once TRBJ1-2
CASSLAGTSEYEQYF TGTGCCAGCAGTTTAGCCGGGACTAGCGAGTACGAGCAGTACTTC TRBD2 TRBV27 once TRBJ2-7
CASSLVGGLRNTEAFF TGTGCCAGCAGCTTAGTTGGGGGCCTAAGGAACACTGAAGCTTTCTTT NA TRBV7-2 few TRBJ1-1
CAISESANPEQDPYEQYF TGTGCCATCAGTGAGTCAGCCAATCCAGAACAGGACCCCTACGAGCAGTACTTC NA TRBV10-3 NA TRBJ2-7
CATSRPGQPNGAFF TGTGCCACCAGCAGGCCAGGACAGCCAAACGGGGCTTTCTTT NA TRBV15 NA TRBJ1-1
CASSEGRWSNQPQHF TGTGCCAGCAGTGAGGGCAGGTGGAGCAATCAGCCCCAGCATTTT NA TRBV6-1 NA TRBJ1-5
CASRPHTYNEQFF TGTGCCAGTAGACCCCACACCTACAATGAGCAGTTCTTC NA TRBV19 NA TRBJ2-1
CASSLGDRGKPQHF TGCGCCAGCAGCTTGGGGGACAGGGGAAAGCCCCAGCATTTT TRBD1 TRBV5-1 NA TRBJ1-5
CASRPGSGNTIYF TGTGCCAGCCGCCCAGGGTCCGGAAACACCATATATTTT NA TRBV6-5 NA TRBJ1-3
CASSLALGQALPQLFF TGTGCCAGCAGCTTGGCTCTGGGACAGGCCCTCCCTCAGTTGTTTTTT TRBD1 TRBV11-2 NA TRBJ1-4
CASSNRGQEIGIGYTF TGTGCCAGTAGTAACCGAGGACAGGAAATCGGGATTGGCTACACCTTC TRBD1 TRBV19 NA TRBJ1-2
CASSPQQGLAKNIQYF TGTGCCAGCAGCCCACAACAGGGGCTAGCCAAAAACATTCAGTACTTC TRBD1 TRBV3-1/TRBV3-2 NA TRBJ2-4
CASSLPGDEQYF TGTGCCAGCAGTTTACCAGGGGACGAGCAGTACTTC NA TRBV12-3/TRBV12-4 NA TRBJ2-7
CASRNGLAGGDTGELFF TGTGCCAGCAGAAATGGACTAGCGGGGGGAGATACCGGGGAGCTGTTTTTT TRBD2 TRBV3-1/TRBV3-2 NA TRBJ2-2
CASSQTGTADLTEAFF TGCGCCAGCAGCCAAACAGGGACAGCTGACCTGACTGAAGCTTTCTTT TRBD1 TRBV4-3 few TRBJ1-1
CASSQGTGFGLGGQPQHF TGTGCCAGCAGCCAAGGGACAGGTTTCGGCTTGGGGGGTCAGCCCCAGCATTTT TRBD1 TRBV3-1/TRBV3-2 NA TRBJ1-5
CASSQDRLRGTGELFF TGTGCCAGCAGCCAAGACAGGCTGCGGGGCACCGGGGAGCTGTTTTTT NA TRBV3-1/TRBV3-2 once TRBJ2-2
CASRDKTGTEAFF TGTGCCAGCAGAGATAAAACAGGCACTGAAGCTTTCTTT NA TRBV9 few TRBJ1-1
CASSLKLTLAKNIQYF TGTGCCAGCAGTCTCAAACTAACTCTAGCCAAAAACATTCAGTACTTC NA TRBV27 NA TRBJ2-4
CASSIDGGGTQYF TGTGCCAGCAGCATTGACGGGGGAGGGACCCAGTACTTC NA TRBV5-4 NA TRBJ2-5
CASSLGVSGASTGELFF TGTGCCAGCAGCTTGGGGGTTAGCGGGGCCTCCACCGGGGAGCTGTTTTTT TRBD2 TRBV5-6 NA TRBJ2-2
CASSFGRTGGFYEQYF TGTGCCAGCAGCTTTGGTAGGACAGGGGGCTTCTACGAGCAGTACTTC TRBD1 TRBV5-6 NA TRBJ2-7
CASSRLAEGEETQYF TGTGCCAGCAGCCGACTAGCGGAGGGAGAAGAGACCCAGTACTTC TRBD2 TRBV5-4 once TRBJ2-5
CASSSTGAPSQPQHF TGTGCCAGCAGCTCGACAGGTGCCCCCAGTCAGCCCCAGCATTTT NA TRBV5-8 NA TRBJ1-5
CASSYSVEAHYNEQFF TGTGCCAGCAGTTACTCGGTGGAAGCGCACTACAATGAGCAGTTCTTC NA TRBV6-5 NA TRBJ2-1
CASRGVVVNSYEQYF TGCGCCAGCAGAGGAGTTGTGGTTAACTCCTACGAGCAGTACTTC NA TRBV5-1 NA TRBJ2-7
CASSFALAGEETQYF TGTGCCAGCAGCTTTGCCCTAGCGGGGGAAGAGACCCAGTACTTC TRBD2 TRBV5-6 NA TRBJ2-5
CASRNWGGMNTEAFF TGTGCCAGCAGGAATTGGGGGGGAATGAACACTGAAGCTTTCTTT NA TRBV7-9 NA TRBJ1-1
CASSFPRDRDFLKGETQYF TGTGCCAGCAGCTTTCCACGGGACAGGGATTTTTTAAAGGGAGAGACCCAGTACTTC TRBD1 TRBV7-9 NA TRBJ2-5
CASSLRTSKYTQYF TGTGCCAGCAGCTTACGGACTAGCAAATATACGCAGTATTTT TRBD2 TRBV7-2 NA TRBJ2-3
CSATGTHSYEQYF TGCAGCGCCACCGGGACACACTCCTACGAGCAGTACTTC NA TRBV29-1 few TRBJ2-7
CASSTAERLHEQFF TGTGCCAGCAGTACAGCGGAGCGGCTTCATGAGCAGTTCTTC NA TRBV27 NA TRBJ2-1
CASSEPHSGPSYEQYF TGTGCCAGCAGTGAACCTCATAGCGGCCCCTCCTACGAGCAGTACTTC NA TRBV6-1 NA TRBJ2-7